A selection of T cell receptor beta chains follows, all from one sample in a study of blood T cell repertoires in COVID-19. TCRdb's table, derived via immunoSEQ multiplex PCR, lists solely in-frame clones and lacks some. The sample has around 390,000 clones, around nine tenths seen once; the top ten hold around 9.3%. The sequenced material came from PBMCs or T cells enriched from blood (not recorded which). The receptors were sampled from a woman between 45 and 65 years old who had recovered from COVID-19. The CDR3 runs from the conserved cysteine through the conserved F or W. The D gene is left open where the match is weak.

J,D,length,V,CDR3
TRBJ1-2,-,13,TRBV18,CASSLGQDYGYTF
TRBJ1-2,TRBD1,16,TRBV4-1,CASSQPTGEFLYGYTF
TRBJ2-2,-,13,TRBV10-3,CAISQTGTGELFF
TRBJ1-2,-,16,TRBV6-1,CASSEAKGARNYGYTF
TRBJ1-2,TRBD1,17,TRBV28,CASRSISGGEFGYGYTF
TRBJ2-7,TRBD1,13,TRBV6-5,CASLQGTGREQYF
TRBJ2-5,-,17,TRBV27,CASSSGPDGKWLGTQYF
TRBJ2-6,-,16,TRBV11-3,CASSSLGSSGANVLTF
TRBJ1-2,TRBD1,15,TRBV11-2,CASSTWTGGRGSYTF
TRBJ1-4,TRBD1,14,TRBV2,CASSSGTGFEKLFF
TRBJ2-7,-,14,TRBV7-2,CASSLPTDQGKQYF
TRBJ1-5,TRBD1,14,TRBV2,CASRGTGRNQPQHF
TRBJ1-5,-,16,TRBV5-8,CASSSDRLKGNQPQHF
TRBJ1-6,-,14,TRBV27,CATRLLGSNSPLHF
TRBJ2-3,TRBD2,14,TRBV28,CASRWAGGTDTQYF
TRBJ2-3,TRBD2,18,TRBV5-1,CASSLSLAGVTSTDTQYF
TRBJ1-3,-,15,TRBV18,CASSPQGSSGNTIYF
TRBJ1-6,TRBD1,17,TRBV3-1/TRBV3-2,CASSQQQGAVSTSPLHF
TRBJ2-7,TRBD2,15,TRBV27,CASSLIGGDSYEQYF
TRBJ2-1,-,13,TRBV12-3/TRBV12-4,CASSSRAYNEQFF
TRBJ2-7,TRBD1,15,TRBV19,CASSIGGTGTYEQYF
TRBJ2-2,TRBD2,16,TRBV4-1,CASSQEAGGNTGELFF
TRBJ1-3,-,16,TRBV28,CASSPWDGSSGNTIYF
TRBJ2-5,TRBD1,16,TRBV6-2/TRBV6-3,CASSYTETGASWTQYF
TRBJ1-1,-,13,TRBV2,CASWSGLNTEAFF
TRBJ2-5,TRBD2,17,TRBV10-3,CAIRGTGGLANQETQYF
TRBJ2-3,TRBD2,17,TRBV9,CASSVSPSGGLTDTQYF
TRBJ2-7,-,14,TRBV5-1,CASSLQGPTYEQYF
TRBJ2-5,TRBD1,16,TRBV5-8,CASSAGTGGDGETQYF
TRBJ1-6,TRBD1,15,TRBV18,CASSTPGQPNSPLHF
TRBJ2-7,-,17,TRBV7-2,CASSLAAGSSDTYEQYF
TRBJ1-2,-,18,TRBV5-6,CASSLVGRGQTLNYGYTF
TRBJ2-3,TRBD2,16,TRBV6-5,CASSYSSRGGTDTQYF
TRBJ1-1,-,15,TRBV19,CASSKLAQGNTEAFF
TRBJ2-6,TRBD1,16,TRBV6-1,CASSAGQGSGANVLTF
TRBJ1-6,TRBD1,15,TRBV2,CASSPRTGRDSPLHF
TRBJ2-1,-,13,TRBV6-5,CASSYRGADEQFF
TRBJ1-5,TRBD1,14,TRBV6-5,CASSYRGLNQPQHF